This TCR beta chain originates from a study of blood T cell repertoires in COVID-19. In the study overall: Samples of COVID-19 (acute and convalescent) were obtained from the United States, Italy and Spain. Sources were T cells, B-cell-depleted T cells, or PBMCs; the material itself was cDNA or gDNA.

Original processing notes: Reference gene primers were amplified, and this amplification served to estimate nucleated cell counts. The data were produced by immunoSEQ multiplex PCR, yet TCRdb's version contains in-frame clones alone and is incomplete. V and J calls plus clone size are reproduced from that table; the DNA served to infer D and trimming. The sample contains approximately 150,000 clones, around four fifths of which appear only once. This TCR was recovered from a woman over 75 with COVID-19, enrolled during active disease. The specimen was peripheral blood.

The CDR3 loop reads CASRIGAGSTDTQYF. The CDR3 DNA reads as TGTGCCAGCAGGATTGGGGCGGGGAGCACAGATACGCAGTATTTT. The rearrangement uses TRBV6-5 and TRBJ2-3; D possibly corresponds to TRBD2 (6 bases). This CDR3 is 15 amino acids long. Trimming pared 6 bases from V and 0 bases from J, leaving 13 bases between. From germline, CDR1 is MNHEY and CDR2 SVGAGI.